This T cell receptor beta chain is from a study of early T cells in non-severe SARS-CoV-2 infection. The wider study: Chains from this unsorted whole-blood bulk RNA could not be paired.

Separate cDNA molecules each had unique molecular identifiers attached to them. TCRdb called the 5' RACE reads again in MiXCR, with one record for every CDR3 protein. This sample has around 45,000 distinct CDR3 sequences; 3% to 4% occur once, and the top ten carry roughly 3%. Trimming removed 1 base from V and 0 bases from J, with 12 bases in between. The V gene's germline CDR1 is DFQATT and CDR2 SNEGSKA (reference sequence). The CDR3 extends over 16 amino acids. This clonotype appeared many times. Its cognate antigen is unknown. Study-wide results and limits: Lookups in VDJdb leaned toward anti-spike CD8 responses and missed private and CD4 specificities.

The genes are TRBV20-1 and TRBJ1-4; D is unclear. Sequenced material: whole blood. This sequence originates from an adult who was a healthcare worker with PCR-confirmed SARS-CoV-2 infection or an uninfected control (not recorded which). The chain's CDR3 is CSARAASIATNEKLFF. The CDR3 region has the DNA TGCAGTGCTAGAGCCGCAAGTATTGCAACTAATGAAAAACTGTTTTTT.